This T cell receptor beta chain was captured in a study of T cell responses to AZD1222 COVID-19 vaccine. Findings and limits, study-wide: Reportedly, nearly half of unique spike TCRs recognized epitopes outside B.1.351/B.1.1.7 mutations.

In the case of this clone: Its antigen is not known. The junction departs from germline at one end; a sequencing error may be responsible.

Only in-frame clones appear in the TCRdb table, and some are missing; sequencing was by immunoSEQ multiplex PCR. The sample lists roughly 100,000 clones, approximately 90% seen once, with roughly 1.4% in the top ten. CDR1 and CDR2 (germline): MNHEY, SVGAGI. The CDR3 consists of 13 residues. V and J are TRBV6-5 and TRBJ1-5; D uncertain. The sample consisted of peripheral blood, taken on day 0 of AZD1222 vaccination. The source of this sequence is an adult in good health. The CDR3 reads CASSYSPLQPRHF. The CDR3 nucleotides are TGTGCCAGCAGTTACTCCCCCCTTCAGCCCCGGCATTTT.